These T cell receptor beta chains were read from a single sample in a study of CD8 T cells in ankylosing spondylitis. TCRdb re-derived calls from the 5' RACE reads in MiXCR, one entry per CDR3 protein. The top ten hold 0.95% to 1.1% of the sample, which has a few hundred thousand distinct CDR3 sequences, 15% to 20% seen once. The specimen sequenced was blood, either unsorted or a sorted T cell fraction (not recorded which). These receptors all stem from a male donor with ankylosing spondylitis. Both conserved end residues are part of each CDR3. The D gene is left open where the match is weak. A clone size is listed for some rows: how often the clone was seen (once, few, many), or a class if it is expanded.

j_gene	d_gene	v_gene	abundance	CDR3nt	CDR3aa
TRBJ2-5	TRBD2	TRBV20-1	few	TGCAGTGCTACTAGCGGGGCGTACCAAGAGACCCAGTACTTC	CSATSGAYQETQYF
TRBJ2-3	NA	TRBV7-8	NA	TGTGCCAGCAGTGCGATAAGGAGTCTAGCGATGACAGATACGCAGTATTTT	CASSAIRSLAMTDTQYF
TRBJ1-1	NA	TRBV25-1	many	TGTGCCAGCAGCGGCTCGCGACCCTTGAACACTGAAGCTTTCTTT	CASSGSRPLNTEAFF
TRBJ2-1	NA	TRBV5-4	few	TGTGCCAGCAGCTTGAGGCAGGGCAGTGGCAATGAGCAGTTCTTC	CASSLRQGSGNEQFF
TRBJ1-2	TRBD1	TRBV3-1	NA	TGTGCCAGCAGCCACCGACAGGGCGGGAATAACTATGGCTACACCTTC	CASSHRQGGNNYGYTF
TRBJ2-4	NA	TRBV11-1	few	TGTGCCAGCAGCCCCGCCGCCCAACTTAGCCCTCACGAAAACATTCAGTACTTC	CASSPAAQLSPHENIQYF
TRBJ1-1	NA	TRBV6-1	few	TGTGCCAGCATTCAGGTTGCCAGCACTGAAGCTTTCTTT	CASIQVASTEAFF
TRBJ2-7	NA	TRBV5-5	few	TGTGCCAGCAGCTCTGTAACATGGGGCGAGCAGTACTTC	CASSSVTWGEQYF
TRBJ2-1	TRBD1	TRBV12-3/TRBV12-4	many	TGTGCCAGCAGCTATGGGGGACAGCCTTACAATGAGCAGTTCTTC	CASSYGGQPYNEQFF
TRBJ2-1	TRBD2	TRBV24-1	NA	TGTGCCACCAGTGATTCCCGGGGGGCCTACAATGAGCAGTTCTTC	CATSDSRGAYNEQFF
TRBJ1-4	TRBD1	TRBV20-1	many	TGCAGTGCTAGAGACTTGAGACAGGGGGTTGAAAAACTGTTTTTT	CSARDLRQGVEKLFF
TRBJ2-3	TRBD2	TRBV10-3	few	TGTGCCACCACCCTGGGACTAGCGGGAGCAGATACGCAGTATTTT	CATTLGLAGADTQYF
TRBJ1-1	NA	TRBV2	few	TGTGCCAGCAGTGACTGGGGCAAAGGTCCTGAAGCTTTCTTT	CASSDWGKGPEAFF
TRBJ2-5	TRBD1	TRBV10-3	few	TGTGCCATCAGTGAGTCGGCTAGCAGGGGGGAGACCCAGTACTTC	CAISESASRGETQYF
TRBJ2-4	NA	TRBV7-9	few	TGTGCCAGCAGCTCACGGGGTAGCAACCAAAACATTCAGTACTTC	CASSSRGSNQNIQYF
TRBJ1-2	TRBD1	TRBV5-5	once	TGTGCCAGCAGCGACGGGACAGGGCATGGCTACACCTTC	CASSDGTGHGYTF
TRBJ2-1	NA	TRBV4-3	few	TGCGCCAGCAGCCTCGAAATTTGGGGGGGGGCCTCCTACAATGAGCAGTTCTTC	CASSLEIWGGASYNEQFF
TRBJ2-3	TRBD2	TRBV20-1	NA	TGCAGTGCTAGAGATTTAACGGGAGGGCCAGATACGCAGTATTTT	CSARDLTGGPDTQYF
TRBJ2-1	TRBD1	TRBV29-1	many	TGCAGCGCCAGACAGGGGGCCTACAATGAGCAGTTCTTC	CSARQGAYNEQFF
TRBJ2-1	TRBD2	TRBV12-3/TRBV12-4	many	TGTGCCAGCAGTTCGGGGACTAGCGGGCTTAATGAGCAGTTCTTC	CASSSGTSGLNEQFF
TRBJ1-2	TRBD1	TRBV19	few	TGTGCCACTGAGCCCGGACAGGGCTATGGCTACACCTTC	CATEPGQGYGYTF
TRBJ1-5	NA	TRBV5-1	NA	TGCGCCAGCAGCTTGTCTTTGGGCCAGCCCCAGCATTTT	CASSLSLGQPQHF
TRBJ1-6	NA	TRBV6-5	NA	TGTGCCAGCAGTTACAAGAATAATTCACCCCTCCACTTT	CASSYKNNSPLHF
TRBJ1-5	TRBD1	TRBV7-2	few	TGTGCCAGCAGCGCGACAGGGATCGCCCACCAGCCCCAGCATTTT	CASSATGIAHQPQHF
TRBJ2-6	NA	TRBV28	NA	TGTGCCAGCAGTTTAGACCCGGGGTTCTCCAACGTCCTGACTTTC	CASSLDPGFSNVLTF
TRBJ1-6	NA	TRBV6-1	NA	TGTGCCAGCAGTGGAGATTCACCCCTCCACTTT	CASSGDSPLHF
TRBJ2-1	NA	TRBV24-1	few	TGTGCCACCGCGACCTACGGCAATGAGCAGTTCTTC	CATATYGNEQFF